One TCR beta chain is described in this entry. Its antigen is currently unknown. The sample comes from a study of shared clonotypes between healthy human individuals. Study overall: Ranging from 18 to 49 in age, donors were a couple of women and three men. Findings and caveats of the study: Blood was the only sampled material, and tissue repertoires likely differ.

The V gene's germline CDR1 is SGHTA and CDR2 FQGNSA. The CDR3 length is 16 residues. The V end was cut by 5 bases, the J end by 2 bases, with 15 bases between. In the original analysis: For the immunoSEQ data, sequences were junction-only without quality scores, so filtering differed. The assay was immunoSEQ multiplex PCR, and TCRdb's table has in-frame clones only and misses some. The D gene and trimming were derived from the DNA, and the V and J assignments and clone size from that table. This sample carries about 560,000 clones, around 77% of them seen once, and the ten largest clones take around 12%.

The V gene is TRBV7-2, the J gene TRBJ2-2, with D unclear. This sequence originates from a woman in her thirties or forties in good health. Some clones in this sample may be carry-over from other donors' samples. Sequenced sample: PBMCs. The CDR3 sequence is CASSAGLVTNTGELFF. The CDR3 DNA reads TGTGCCAGCAGCGCTGGCTTAGTCACCAACACCGGGGAGCTGTTTTTT.